The clone carrying this T cell receptor (beta chain) was picked up many times. Using RNA transcripts as the source, TCR beta CDR3 regions were amplified. The HTBI primer set served for first-round RT-PCR of the TCR CDR3. MiXCR, run by TCRdb on the multiplex PCR reads, gives a single entry per CDR3 protein. This table has 300,000 to 350,000 distinct CDR3 sequences, around a fifth appearing once. Orbital computed tomography, thyroid ultrasound, serum thyroxine and TRAb, and clinical symptoms together informed the diagnoses. CDR1 and CDR2 (germline): GTSNPN, SVGIG (reference sequence). This CDR3 contains 14 residues. Trimming left V 4 bases short and J 4 bases short, with 16 bases between. This sample is part of a study of T cells in Graves' hyperthyroidism and ophthalmopathy. Study overall: Prior to any treatment, at the point of initial diagnosis, peripheral blood was collected.

The sequenced sample was blood. This TCR was sampled from a woman aged 45-59 years with Graves' hyperthyroidism. The rearrangement links TRBV30 to TRBJ1-2, with D unclear. This CDR3 reads CAWTPLGESYGYTF. For the CDR3, the DNA is TGTGCCTGGACCCCTCTGGGCGAGTCCTATGGCTACACCTTC.